The source of this TCR beta chain is a study of T-cell memory formation after mild COVID-19. Study-level findings and limits: Clones that shrank (day 15 to 85) were balanced CD4/CD8, whereas later expanders leaned CD4+.

TCRdb fed the 5' RACE reads into MiXCR, producing one record per CDR3 protein. The sample lists fewer than 60,000 distinct CDR3 sequences, 27% occurring once. This clonotype was counted many times. Its antigen is undetermined. The CDR3 has 16 amino acids. CDR1 MRHNA and CDR2 SNTAGT come from the germline V gene. Trimming removed 4 bases from V and 0 bases from J, with 12 bases in between. The sequence was obtained from a man aged 18 to 35 who had mild COVID-19 (a few samples of this study predate the infection). Cell type and time point are not known. The chain uses TRBV6-4 and TRBJ2-2; a weak D match, TRBD1 (6 bases). The material sequenced was PBMCs or a T cell subset sorted from them (not recorded which). As DNA, the CDR3 is TGTGCCAGCAGTGTTGCACAGGGCGCGAACACCGGGGAGCTGTTTTTT. Translating gives CASSVAQGANTGELFF.